This record covers a single T cell receptor beta chain. At the DNA level, this CDR3 is encoded by other sequences in the same sample as well. This sample stems from a study of blood T cell repertoires in COVID-19. The wider study: The United States, Italy and Spain were the sources of the acute and convalescent COVID-19 samples. Sources were T cells, B-cell-depleted T cells, or PBMCs; the material itself was cDNA or gDNA.

Authors' analysis steps: Using reference gene primer amplification, nucleated cell counts were estimated. The assay was immunoSEQ multiplex PCR, and TCRdb's table has in-frame clones only and misses some. D and trimming were read from the DNA, whereas the V and J calls and clone size are those reported in that table. This sample has 280,000 or so clones; 65% to 90% occur once, and the top ten carry more than 10%. This CDR3 is built from 15 residues. The V and J ends lost 3 bases and 4 bases, in that order; junction bases with no gene match: 4. CDR1 and CDR2 (germline): KGHSH, LQKENI. This chain uses TRBV18 with TRBJ2-1; 9 nucleotides match TRBD1. The sequencing input was peripheral blood. The receptor was derived from a human donor in a cohort sampled during active COVID-19. Here the CDR3 DNA reads TGTGCCAGCTCACCGGACAGGGGAGGATACAATGAGCAGTTCTTC. It encodes CASSPDRGGYNEQFF. Complete variable domain (other parts from reference TRBV18 and TRBJ2-1): NAGVMQNPRHLVRRRGQEARLRCSPMKGHSHVYWYRQLPEEGLKFMVYLQKENIIDESGMPKERFSAEFPKEGPSILRIQQVVRGDSAAYFCASSPDRGGYNEQFFGPGTRLTVL.